This T cell receptor (beta chain) emerged from a study of blood T cell repertoires in COVID-19. Overall study: COVID-19 samples from acute and convalescent phases originated in the United States, Italy and Spain. The cDNA or gDNA used as material had been derived from T cells, B-cell-depleted T cells, or PBMCs.

In the authors' workflow: The authors estimated nucleated cell counts from reference gene primer amplification. Data came from immunoSEQ multiplex PCR; TCRdb stores just in-frame clones and leaves some out. V, J and clone size are those of that table, while D and trimming were read from the DNA. The sample yields 150,000 to 200,000 clones, around 85% seen once. This clone was detected only a few times. This CDR3 comprises 12 residues. CDR1 and CDR2 from the germline V gene are LNHDA and SQIVND (reference sequence). Trimming took off 5 bases at V and 7 bases at J, with 11 bases between the two ends. The source of this sequence is a man between 50 and 59 years old who had recovered from COVID-19. The sequenced material came from peripheral blood. The chain links TRBV19 to TRBJ1-1; no definite D call. In DNA form, the CDR3 reads TGTGCCAGTAGTGTTATTGGAGGTGAAGCTTTCTTT. Translated: CASSVIGGEAFF.